A single sample is the source of the 19 T cell receptor beta chains below, sequenced in a study of cytomegalovirus exposure and HLA in healthy donors. The PCR was carried out with 60 Vbeta primers and 13 Jbeta primers. Assay: immunoSEQ multiplex PCR; the TCRdb copy retains only in-frame clones and omits some. Counted here are around 130,000 clones, around 80% occurring once; the ten biggest clones make up about 5.3%. Material: PBMCs. The receptors here all came from a man aged 25-40 years in good health and CMV-seronegative.

This rearrangement joins TRBV29-1 to TRBJ2-7; D gene uncertain. Deletions cut 1 base from V and 4 bases from J, with 11 bases between. Germline assignment: CDR1 SQVTM and CDR2 ANQGSEA. This CDR3 is built from 13 residues. The CDR3 is CSVEGGPWYEQYF. The CDR3 coding sequence is TGCAGCGTTGAAGGCGGCCCTTGGTACGAGCAGTACTTC.

Regarding this clone: This may be a read error, as it is one base from a much larger clone. The chain carries TRBV6-5 and TRBJ1-1; D is undetermined. This CDR3 has 12 residues. V was clipped by 1 base and J by 5 bases, with 5 bases between them. Germline assignment: CDR1 MNHEY and CDR2 SVGAGI. CDR3 sequence: CASSYYGTEAFF. The CDR3 DNA follows: TGTGCCAGCAGTTACTACGGGACTGAAGCTTTCTTT.

The rearrangement joins TRBV5-4 to TRBJ2-7; 8 bases line up with TRBD1. Germline-derived CDR1 and CDR2 are SGHNT and YYREEE (reference sequence). V dropped 2 bases and J dropped 6; count of bases not matched to a gene: 7. The length of the CDR3 is 14 residues. The CDR3 DNA follows: TGTGCCAGCAGCTTAAGACAGGGGTTCGGCGAGCAGTACTTC. It yields the protein CASSLRQGFGEQYF.

This clone was counted between two and nine times. This chain uses TRBV29-1 with TRBJ2-7, with TRBD2 matching 13 bases. Germline CDR1 and CDR2: SQVTM and ANQGSEA. This CDR3 contains 13 residues. V dropped 5 bases and J dropped 8; count of bases not matched to a gene: 6. CDR3 coding DNA: TGCAGCGTTCGGACTAGCGGGAGAACGAAGCAGTACTTC. Amino acid sequence: CSVRTSGRTKQYF.

A single count supports this clone. CDR3 sequence: CASSRGGTETQYF. CDR3 nucleotide sequence: TGTGCCAGCAGTCGGGGGGGTACGGAGACCCAGTACTTC. V and J are TRBV28 and TRBJ2-5; the match to TRBD2 covers 8 bases. From germline, CDR1 is MDHEN and CDR2 SYDVKM. Trimming cost V 5 bases and J 5 bases; bases outside gene matches: 4. There are 13 residues in the CDR3.

The genes are TRBV6-6 and TRBJ2-7; 7 bases agree with TRBD1. From germline, CDR1 is MNHNY and CDR2 SVGAGI (reference sequence). This CDR3 has 15 residues. Unmatched junction bases numbered 7, after V lost 2 bases and J lost 3 bases. The CDR3 DNA follows: TGTGCCAGCAGTTACGCCGAGACAGGGAACTACGAGCAGTACTTC. Translation gives CASSYAETGNYEQYF.

This rearrangement joins TRBV28 to TRBJ1-5; D possibly corresponds to TRBD1 (6 bases). CDR3 length: 14 amino acids. Trimming shortened V by 10 bases and J by 1 base, and 14 bases separated the two germline ends. Looked up from germline, CDR1 is MDHEN and CDR2 is SYDVKM. CDR3 protein: CATADRQSNQPQHF. In DNA, the CDR3 is TGTGCCACAGCGGACAGACAAAGCAATCAGCCCCAGCATTTT.

This sequence joins TRBV18 and TRBJ1-4; 8 bases fit TRBD1. The germline V gene has CDR1 KGHSH and CDR2 LQKENI. The V gene end was trimmed by 3 bases and the J gene end by 4 bases; junction bases not matched to a gene: 10. The CDR3 runs 17 residues. CDR3 nucleotides: TGTGCCAGCTCACCCGGGGACAGGCCAACGGATAATGAAAAACTGTTTTTT. Translating it yields CASSPGDRPTDNEKLFF. The complete variable domain, with remaining parts taken from reference TRBV18 and TRBJ1-4, reads NAGVMQNPRHLVRRRGQEARLRCSPMKGHSHVYWYRQLPEEGLKFMVYLQKENIIDESGMPKERFSAEFPKEGPSILRIQQVVRGDSAAYFCASSPGDRPTDNEKLFFGSGTQLSVL.

This rearrangement joins TRBV5-6 to TRBJ1-5; the D gene is possibly TRBD1 (5 bases). V lost 4 bases and J lost 6, with 17 bases in between. The CDR3 loop spans 15 amino acids. Germline V lookup: CDR1 SGHDT, CDR2 YYEEEE. The CDR3 DNA reads TGTGCCAGCAGCGACAGAGGGAGGTGGGGTCAGCCCCAGCATTTT. Encoded protein: CASSDRGRWGQPQHF.

A single count supports this clone. The rearrangement links TRBV28 to TRBJ1-4; 7 positions agree with TRBD1. J was trimmed by 7 bases and V by 6 bases; bases with no gene match: 11. The CDR3 totals 15 residues. Germline CDR1 and CDR2: MDHEN and SYDVKM. The CDR3 nucleotides are TGTGCCAGCAGCGTACGGACGGCAGGGGGTGAAAAACTGTTTTTT. It translates to CASSVRTAGGEKLFF.

The rearrangement joins TRBV5-6 to TRBJ1-5, with D unclear. The CDR3 has 15 amino acids. CDR1 SGHDT and CDR2 YYEEEE come from the germline V gene. The V end lost 0 bases, the J end lost 0 bases, and 7 bases lay between the germline ends. DNA for the CDR3: TGTGCCAGCAGCTTGGGAGGAAATAGCAATCAGCCCCAGCATTTT. This sequence encodes CASSLGGNSNQPQHF.

The V gene is TRBV15, the J gene TRBJ1-1; D is unclear. The V end lost 5 bases, the J end lost 1 base, and 5 bases lay between the germline ends. CDR1 and CDR2 (germline): LNHNV, YYDKDF (reference sequence). The CDR3 is 12 amino acids. The CDR3 reads CATSQRNTEAFF. The CDR3 DNA sequence: TGTGCCACCAGCCAGCGGAACACTGAAGCTTTCTTT.

This clone is a singleton in its sample. CDR3 region: CASSLTSTEAFF. In DNA, the CDR3 is TGTGCCAGCAGCTTAACAAGCACTGAAGCTTTCTTT. The chain carries TRBV13 and TRBJ1-1; no clear D. Between the trimmed V and J ends, which lost 2 bases and 4 bases, there was a span of 5 bases. The CDR3 has 12 amino acids. CDR1 and CDR2 (germline): PRHDT, FYEKMQ (reference sequence).

This chain joins TRBV13 and TRBJ1-2; 8 bases map to TRBD1. V was pared by 5 bases and J by 1 base, with 3 bases of the junction left unmatched. The germline V gene encodes CDR1 PRHDT and CDR2 FYEKMQ (reference sequence). The CDR3 totals 14 residues. The CDR3 coding sequence is TGTGCCAGCAGCGGACAGGGAAGTAACTATGGCTACACCTTC. Its protein is CASSGQGSNYGYTF.

V gene TRBV6-1 combines with J gene TRBJ1-1, with 11 bases that match TRBD1. The germline V gene encodes CDR1 MNHNS and CDR2 SASEGT. V was pared by 8 bases and J by 5 bases, with 7 bases of the junction left unmatched. CDR3 length: 14 amino acids. As DNA, the CDR3 is TGTGCCAGCCCCGGGACAGGGGGGGATACTGAAGCTTTCTTT. Translation: CASPGTGGDTEAFF.

The J gene is TRBJ1-2, the V gene TRBV5-5; 9 bases agree with TRBD1. After removal of 3 bases from V and 3 bases from J, the junction contained 15 bases not matched to a gene. The V gene's germline CDR1 is SGHKS and CDR2 YYEKEE (reference sequence). The CDR3 is 18 residues long. The CDR3 nucleotides read TGTGCCAGCAGCTCCGACTCCGGACAGGGGTACTCCGACTATGGCTACACCTTC. Its protein product is CASSSDSGQGYSDYGYTF.

The chain employs TRBV28 and TRBJ2-5; TRBD1 is a possible D gene (6 bases). V lost 5 bases and J lost 0, with 10 bases in between. The CDR3 length is 14 residues. Germline V gene lookup returns CDR1 MDHEN and CDR2 SYDVKM. CDR3 nucleotides: TGTGCCAGCAGTAAGGGACACCACCAAGAGACCCAGTACTTC. It codes for CASSKGHHQETQYF.

This clone occurred once. The rearrangement links TRBV5-4 to TRBJ2-3; TRBD1 aligns across 10 bases. The V segment lost 1 base and the J segment 4 bases; nucleotides outside the gene matches: 3. The CDR3 runs 15 residues. Germline-derived CDR1 and CDR2 are SGHNT and YYREEE (reference sequence). The chain's CDR3 is CASSLRQGAPDTQYF. The CDR3 DNA reads as TGTGCCAGCAGCTTGAGACAGGGGGCCCCAGATACGCAGTATTTT.

The V gene is TRBV5-4, the J gene TRBJ2-1; D call uncertain. This CDR3 is 12 amino acids long. V was clipped by 0 bases and J by 10 bases, with 8 bases between them. The germline CDR1 and CDR2 sequences are SGHNT and YYREEE (reference sequence). In DNA, the CDR3 is TGTGCCAGCAGCTTGGAAACACCCGAGCAGTTCTTC. Amino acid sequence: CASSLETPEQFF.